This TCR beta chain was found in a study of identical twins. The study, taken as a whole, reports: Among out-of-frame alpha sequences shared by twins, low generation probability occurred in excess.

Germline V gene lookup returns CDR1 DFQATT and CDR2 SNEGSKA (reference sequence). The CDR3 runs to 11 residues. V lost 3 bases and J 4 bases, leaving 5 bases between the germline ends. TCRdb re-called the 5' RACE reads through MiXCR, storing one row per CDR3 protein. Found here are 640,000 or so distinct CDR3 sequences, over 5% of them singletons; the top ten hold roughly 1.8%. This clonotype appeared many times. Its antigen remains unknown. The V call is TRBV20-1, the J call TRBJ2-3; D call uncertain. This clonotype originated in a young man in good health. Sequencing was done on a sample of naive T cells sorted from blood. The CDR3 DNA reads TGCAGTGCTAGTAGTGCAGATACGCAGTATTTT. Its protein is CSASSADTQYF.